Listed below are T cell receptor beta chains from one sample, sequenced in a study of shared clonotypes between healthy human individuals. Generated by immunoSEQ multiplex PCR, the TCRdb table keeps only in-frame clones and is missing some. Among 2,500,000 or so clones listed, about 92% were seen once. The sequenced sample was naive CD4+ T cells sorted from blood. The receptors were sampled from a young man in good health. CDR3s include the opening cysteine and the closing phenylalanine or tryptophan. D genes are given only for firm matches.

V: TRBV19; D: NA; J: TRBJ1-6; CDR3: CASSIDGQGGPLHF; DNA: TGTGCCAGTAGTATAGATGGCCAGGGTGGGCCCCTCCACTTT
V: TRBV4-1; D: NA; J: TRBJ1-6; CDR3: CASSPLVVDLTLHF; DNA: TGCGCCAGCAGCCCCCTGGTTGTTGATTTGACCCTCCACTTT
V: TRBV7-2; D: NA; J: TRBJ2-7; CDR3: CASSLAGVKSEQYF; DNA: TGTGCCAGCAGCTTAGCGGGAGTTAAGAGCGAGCAGTACTTC
V: TRBV29-1; D: TRBD1; J: TRBJ2-4; CDR3: CSVVLTGVKNIQYF; DNA: TGCAGCGTTGTCCTTACAGGGGTTAAAAACATTCAGTACTTC
V: TRBV6-5; D: NA; J: TRBJ2-4; CDR3: CASMIRTAGKNIQYF; DNA: TGTGCCAGCATGATCCGGACAGCGGGCAAAAACATTCAGTACTTC
V: TRBV2; D: NA; J: TRBJ1-2; CDR3: CASSESSQGLNYGYTF; DNA: TGTGCCAGCAGTGAATCGTCCCAGGGATTGAACTATGGCTACACCTTC
V: TRBV4-3; D: NA; J: TRBJ2-1; CDR3: CASSQDSGQYNEQFF; DNA: TGCGCCAGCAGCCAAGATTCAGGCCAGTACAATGAGCAGTTCTTC
V: TRBV5-1; D: TRBD2; J: TRBJ2-7; CDR3: CASSLAPSSGGSSYEQYF; DNA: TGCGCCAGCAGCTTGGCACCATCTAGCGGGGGGAGCTCCTACGAGCAGTACTTC
V: TRBV7-9; D: NA; J: TRBJ2-1; CDR3: CASSLPDGVSYNEQFF; DNA: TGTGCCAGCAGCTTACCTGACGGGGTCTCCTACAATGAGCAGTTCTTC
V: TRBV4-3; D: TRBD2; J: TRBJ2-1; CDR3: CASSQGLAYNEQFF; DNA: TGCGCCAGCAGCCAGGGACTAGCCTACAATGAGCAGTTCTTC
V: TRBV7-8; D: NA; J: TRBJ1-4; CDR3: CASSPGVPATNEKLFF; DNA: TGTGCCAGCAGCCCAGGGGTTCCAGCAACTAATGAAAAACTGTTTTTT